A selection of T cell receptor beta chains follows, all from one sample in a study of Graves' ophthalmopathy and Graves' hyperthyroidism. TCRdb reprocessed the multiplex PCR reads with MiXCR, giving one entry per CDR3 protein. In the table there are hundreds of thousands of distinct CDR3 sequences, about a fifth of which are singletons. Sequenced sample: peripheral blood. The receptors were sampled from a woman between 18 and 29 years old with stable Graves' hyperthyroidism. Some clones in this sample may be carry-over from other donors' samples. The CDR3 runs from the conserved cysteine through the conserved F or W. Some rows mark clone size as missing; the rest say once, few, many or name a class of expanded clone.

V gene: TRBV20-1
clone size: NA
CDR3 length: 12
CDR3 protein: CSASAGVYGYTF

V gene: TRBV5-1
clone size: NA
CDR3 length: 13
CDR3 protein: CASSETGGHGYTF

V gene: TRBV15
clone size: many
CDR3 length: 17
CDR3 protein: CATSREAGWLDTGELFF

V gene: TRBV5-1
clone size: many
CDR3 length: 13
CDR3 protein: CASSFIRGNEQYF

V gene: TRBV20-1
clone size: many
CDR3 length: 14
CDR3 protein: CSAELQGARTEAFF

V gene: TRBV28
clone size: many
CDR3 length: 15
CDR3 protein: CASSLPGGRKYEQYF

V gene: TRBV15
clone size: NA
CDR3 length: 14
CDR3 protein: CATSRGTSPAEQYF

V gene: TRBV6-5
clone size: many
CDR3 length: 12
CDR3 protein: CASTLQGSAQHF

V gene: TRBV12-3/TRBV12-4
clone size: many
CDR3 length: 17
CDR3 protein: CASSPREGLINTGELFF

V gene: TRBV28
clone size: NA
CDR3 length: 15
CDR3 protein: CASSIPGSATYEQYF

V gene: TRBV11-2
clone size: few
CDR3 length: 15
CDR3 protein: CASSHGQDEGYGYTF

V gene: TRBV30
clone size: NA
CDR3 length: 14
CDR3 protein: CAWSVPWGNTEAFF

V gene: TRBV6-1
clone size: few
CDR3 length: 15
CDR3 protein: CASSEYRSSGNTIYF

V gene: TRBV14
clone size: many
CDR3 length: 11
CDR3 protein: CASSQGFPLHF

V gene: TRBV6-1
clone size: many
CDR3 length: 12
CDR3 protein: CASSNSEETQYF

V gene: TRBV6-1
clone size: many
CDR3 length: 14
CDR3 protein: CASSVEAMNTEAFF

V gene: TRBV12-3/TRBV12-4
clone size: NA
CDR3 length: 14
CDR3 protein: CASSPLGRTETQYF

V gene: TRBV27
clone size: many
CDR3 length: 12
CDR3 protein: CATWGSRRPQHF

V gene: TRBV7-2
clone size: few
CDR3 length: 13
CDR3 protein: CASSQDWTVEQYF

V gene: TRBV2
clone size: many
CDR3 length: 15
CDR3 protein: CASTPLGSGNQPQHF

V gene: TRBV7-2
clone size: once
CDR3 length: 15
CDR3 protein: CASSSRTDFNTEAFF

V gene: TRBV13
clone size: NA
CDR3 length: 13
CDR3 protein: CASTGQNWETQYF

V gene: TRBV9
clone size: many
CDR3 length: 14
CDR3 protein: CASSSLTQKNTIYF

V gene: TRBV6-1
clone size: many
CDR3 length: 15
CDR3 protein: CASSELGGGTGELFF

V gene: TRBV6-1
clone size: NA
CDR3 length: 14
CDR3 protein: CASMAGGMHTEAFF

V gene: TRBV29-1
clone size: many
CDR3 length: 14
CDR3 protein: CSVVRTLINTEAFF

V gene: TRBV7-8
clone size: NA
CDR3 length: 16
CDR3 protein: CASMSWGSVPQETQYF

V gene: TRBV6-4
clone size: many
CDR3 length: 18
CDR3 protein: CASTEHGTEFNSNQPQHF

V gene: TRBV20-1
clone size: NA
CDR3 length: 13
CDR3 protein: CSAAGTASYEQYF

V gene: TRBV28
clone size: NA
CDR3 length: 15
CDR3 protein: CATSALDRGPLGYTF

V gene: TRBV27
clone size: NA
CDR3 length: 12
CDR3 protein: CASSSTSGVYTF

V gene: TRBV12-3/TRBV12-4
clone size: few
CDR3 length: 17
CDR3 protein: CASSARTSGGSTYEQYF

V gene: TRBV20-1
clone size: many
CDR3 length: 15
CDR3 protein: CSAPKDGRANQPQHF

V gene: TRBV20-1
clone size: many
CDR3 length: 12
CDR3 protein: CSAAEVPRRYTF

V gene: TRBV7-9
clone size: many
CDR3 length: 15
CDR3 protein: CASSPLGQGNYGYTF

V gene: TRBV10-3
clone size: NA
CDR3 length: 14
CDR3 protein: CAITPDSTNTEAFF

V gene: TRBV10-2
clone size: NA
CDR3 length: 14
CDR3 protein: CASSDSRIAYGYTF

V gene: TRBV11-2
clone size: many
CDR3 length: 12
CDR3 protein: CASSLAGGEQYF

V gene: TRBV6-1
clone size: many
CDR3 length: 14
CDR3 protein: CASRKDREGTEAFF

V gene: TRBV24-1
clone size: NA
CDR3 length: 14
CDR3 protein: CAPSGAGPQETQYF

V gene: TRBV11-1
clone size: many
CDR3 length: 16
CDR3 protein: CASSLVFGQGETEAFF

V gene: TRBV7-9
clone size: many
CDR3 length: 15
CDR3 protein: CASMDSRVEGQPQHF

V gene: TRBV2
clone size: many
CDR3 length: 11
CDR3 protein: CASSGQETQYF

V gene: TRBV19
clone size: many
CDR3 length: 16
CDR3 protein: CASNPKGWQGGFGYTF

V gene: TRBV30
clone size: many
CDR3 length: 15
CDR3 protein: CAWGRGTVHAQPQHF

V gene: TRBV12-3/TRBV12-4
clone size: many
CDR3 length: 15
CDR3 protein: CASSPGQGDVSPLHF

V gene: TRBV12-3/TRBV12-4
clone size: NA
CDR3 length: 15
CDR3 protein: CASSLPGRSNIEAFF

V gene: TRBV5-1
clone size: many
CDR3 length: 15
CDR3 protein: CASRVLQGQNTEAFF

V gene: TRBV7-3
clone size: NA
CDR3 length: 15
CDR3 protein: CASSPRGGRYTEACF

V gene: TRBV20-1
clone size: many
CDR3 length: 15
CDR3 protein: CSAKGQSDSNQPQHF

V gene: TRBV12-3/TRBV12-4
clone size: many
CDR3 length: 12
CDR3 protein: CASSWTGYEQYF

V gene: TRBV18
clone size: many
CDR3 length: 14
CDR3 protein: CASSPAWTDQPQHF

V gene: TRBV6-2/TRBV6-3
clone size: many
CDR3 length: 14
CDR3 protein: CASSGPSMNTEAFF